What follows are 2 T cell receptor beta chains derived from one specimen sequenced in a study of blood T cells in healthy people across ages. Primers used in a second PCR of roughly 7 to 12 cycles were a sample-barcoded 5' primer and a J-beta primer mix. TCRdb passed the 5' RACE reads through MiXCR, listing each CDR3 protein once. The profile covers fewer than 1.5 million distinct CDR3 sequences, with around 42% appearing a single time and roughly 8.2% taken by the ten largest. The specimen was blood. These receptors all come from a woman aged 18-29 years in good health.

This chain joins TRBV5-1 and TRBJ2-7, with no clear D. Germline CDR1 and CDR2: SGHRS and YFSETQ. The CDR3 has 15 amino acids. V was shortened by 0 bases and J by 5 bases, with 15 bases between the two germline ends. Here the CDR3 reads CASSLARSPVDEQYF. CDR3 in DNA: TGCGCCAGCAGCTTGGCTAGATCGCCGGTGGACGAGCAGTACTTC.

This clonotype was observed once. The V call is TRBV6-6, the J call TRBJ1-1; D is unresolved. Between the trimmed V and J ends, which lost 4 bases and 0 bases, there was a span of 12 bases. CDR1 is MNHNY, CDR2 SVGAGI, per germline (reference sequence). The CDR3 contains 15 residues. CDR3 nucleotide sequence: TGTGCCAGCAGTTCGGCCAGCTCTATGAACACTGAAGCTTTCTTT. Protein product: CASSSASSMNTEAFF.